The T cell receptor beta chain described here comes from a study of HIV-infected patients and healthy controls. Across the whole study: After three months of therapy, CD4 counts rose modestly but significantly in 14 of 16 patients. Whole-study results and caveats: Significantly higher mean Gini indices appeared in HIV-infected repertoires, possibly reflecting oligoclonality. Healthy control repertoires had roughly threefold more distinct CDR3s than untreated HIV+ repertoires, and higher Shannon diversity.

In its sample, this clonotype was seen many times. Its antigen is currently unknown. Alpha and beta constant-region primers primed reverse transcription of 400 to 500 ng RNA. Separate chain-specific third strand synthesis with multiplexing indices produced the alpha and beta libraries. TCRdb passed the 5' RACE reads through MiXCR, listing each CDR3 protein once. The sample has about 6,500 distinct CDR3 sequences; around 7.7% are singletons. The V end lost 2 bases, the J end lost 3 bases, and 11 bases lay between the germline ends. The CDR3 runs 14 residues. Germline V gene sequence: CDR1 SEHNR, CDR2 FQNEAQ (reference sequence). Roughly three months, about 14 weeks, into antiretroviral therapy, follow-up blood was collected. The repertoire came from unfractionated whole blood and reflected all unsorted peripheral T cells.

This chain links TRBV7-9 with TRBJ2-7; the D gene is possibly TRBD1 (6 bases). Sequenced material: blood, taken during antiretroviral therapy. The clonotype originates from an adult with HIV infection. Here the CDR3 reads CASSLLGQHYEQYF. The CDR3 DNA follows: TGTGCCAGCAGCTTATTAGGACAGCACTACGAGCAGTACTTC.